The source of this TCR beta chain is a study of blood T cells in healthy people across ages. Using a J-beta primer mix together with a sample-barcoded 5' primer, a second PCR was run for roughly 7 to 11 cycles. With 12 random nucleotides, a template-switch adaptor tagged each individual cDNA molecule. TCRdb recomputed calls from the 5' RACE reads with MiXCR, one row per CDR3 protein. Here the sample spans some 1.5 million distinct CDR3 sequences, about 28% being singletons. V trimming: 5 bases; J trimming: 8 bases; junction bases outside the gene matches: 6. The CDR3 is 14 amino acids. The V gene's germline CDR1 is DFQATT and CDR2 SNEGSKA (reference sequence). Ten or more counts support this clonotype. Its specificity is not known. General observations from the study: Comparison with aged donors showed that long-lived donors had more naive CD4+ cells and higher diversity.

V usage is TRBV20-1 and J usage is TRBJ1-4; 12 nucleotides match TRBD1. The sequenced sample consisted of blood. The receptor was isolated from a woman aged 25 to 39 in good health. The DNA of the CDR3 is TGCAGTGCTGCATCCGGGACAGGGGGCGAAAAACTGTTTTTT. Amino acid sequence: CSAASGTGGEKLFF.